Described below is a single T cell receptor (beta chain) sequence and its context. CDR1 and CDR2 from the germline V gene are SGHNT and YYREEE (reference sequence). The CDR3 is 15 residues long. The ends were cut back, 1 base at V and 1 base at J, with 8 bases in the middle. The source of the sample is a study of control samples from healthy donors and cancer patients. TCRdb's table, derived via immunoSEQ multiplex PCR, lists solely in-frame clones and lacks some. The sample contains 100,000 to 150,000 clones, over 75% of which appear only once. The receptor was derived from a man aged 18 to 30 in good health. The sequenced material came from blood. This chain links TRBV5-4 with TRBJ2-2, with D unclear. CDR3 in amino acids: CASSLNRQNTGELFF. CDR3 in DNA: TGTGCCAGCAGCTTGAACCGACAGAACACCGGGGAGCTGTTTTTT. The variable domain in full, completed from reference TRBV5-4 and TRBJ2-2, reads ETGVTQSPTHLIKTRGQQVTLRCSSQSGHNTVSWYQQALGQGPQFIFQYYREEENGRGNFPPRFSGLQFPNYSSELNVNALELDDSALYLCASSLNRQNTGELFFGEGSRLTVL.